The 14 T cell receptor beta chains below come from one sample, sequenced in a study of beta chain features in type 1 diabetes (dated by TCRdb to the late 2010s). Broad study findings and their caveats: In all four CD4+ subsets, TCRB CDR3 length was moderately but significantly shorter in type 1 diabetes patients.

The library was prepared using the immunoSEQ multiplex PCR assay. The entire isolated RNA was reverse transcribed using the High Capacity cDNA Reverse Transcription Kit, and thus expressed TCRB transcripts were sequenced. Drawn from immuneACCESS, this table holds only the in-frame rearrangements with V and J called that TCRdb kept. Clones are partly lost; checked studies trace under half to an unresolved V gene and leave the rest unexplained. Across this sample there are more than 250,000 clones, with just over 20% seen only once. The ten biggest clones cover less than 0.03% of the sample. Their antigens remain unidentified. Sample: naive CD4+ T cells from blood. Read against the paper, the sample's cell subset or site label means: true naive CD4+ T cells. The source is a woman between 40 and 55 years old with type 1 diabetes.

This clone was found a few times. The chain is built from TRBV29-1 and TRBJ2-7, with 8 positions matching TRBD1. Germline CDR1 reads SQVTM; CDR2 reads ANQGSEA. The J segment lost 4 bases and the V segment lost 8 bases, leaving 7 bases of the junction unmatched. The CDR3 has 12 residues. CDR3 sequence: CSIQGAGYEQYF. The CDR3 coding sequence is TGCAGCATTCAGGGGGCAGGGTACGAGCAGTACTTC.

This clone was observed a few times. The gene calls are TRBV2 and TRBJ2-7; D uncertain. CDR1 and CDR2 (germline): SNHLY, FYNNEI. V was pared by 3 bases and J by 3 bases, with 3 bases between. There are 11 residues in the CDR3. CDR3 DNA sequence: TGTGCCAGCAGTGATCGCTACGAGCAGTACTTC. Amino acids: CASSDRYEQYF.

This clone was found a few times. CDR3: CAWSFASGRGEQFF. In DNA form, the CDR3 reads TGTGCCTGGAGTTTCGCTAGCGGGAGGGGTGAGCAGTTCTTC. The gene calls are TRBV30 and TRBJ2-1; 12 bases agree with TRBD2. The CDR3 spans 14 residues. Germline loops: CDR1 GTSNPN, CDR2 SVGIG (reference sequence). J was trimmed by 9 bases and V by 2 bases; bases with no gene match: 5. Using reference TRBV30 and TRBJ2-1 for the parts outside the CDR3, the full variable domain is SQTIHQWPATLVQPVGSPLSLECTVEGTSNPNLYWYRQAAGRGLQLLFYSVGIGQISSEVPQNLSASRPQDRQFILSSKKLLLSDSGFYLCAWSFASGRGEQFFGPGTRLTVL.

This chain uses TRBV9 with TRBJ2-3, with a weak D call TRBD2 (5 bases). The V gene's germline CDR1 is SGDLS and CDR2 YYNGEE. The CDR3 is 15 residues long. Deletions cut 2 bases from V and 5 bases from J, with 15 bases between. This CDR3 is CASSVDGNKQDTQYF. The DNA for the CDR3 is TGTGCCAGCAGCGTTGACGGGAACAAACAAGATACGCAGTATTTT.

The chain carries TRBV6-6 and TRBJ1-6; D may be TRBD1 (6 bases). There are 15 residues in the CDR3. V gave up 4 bases and J gave up 10 bases, with 17 bases separating them. Germline lookup yields CDR1 MNHNY and CDR2 SVGAGI (reference sequence). CDR3 sequence reads: CASSFRDKGNSPLHF. The CDR3 bases are TGTGCCAGCAGTTTCCGGGACAAGGGCAACTCACCCCTCCACTTT.

This clone was found a few times. V usage is TRBV25-1 and J usage is TRBJ2-1; no firm D call. V shed 3 bases and J shed 0 bases, with 9 bases lying between them. The CDR3 length is 15 residues. The germline gives CDR1 MGHDK, CDR2 SYGVNS. CDR3 sequence reads: CASSDPGSSYNEQFF. The CDR3 nucleotides are TGTGCCAGCAGTGACCCGGGTAGCTCCTACAATGAGCAGTTCTTC.

This clone was found a few times. The chain uses TRBV18 and TRBJ1-6; D call uncertain. CDR3 length equals 14 residues. The germline CDR1 and CDR2 sequences are KGHSH and LQKENI. V lost 1 base and J lost 5, with 6 bases in between. In DNA, the CDR3 is TGTGCCAGCTCACCACTGAGAGATAATTCACCCCTCCACTTT. It yields the protein CASSPLRDNSPLHF.

The rearrangement joins TRBV4-1 to TRBJ1-5, with 7 bases matching TRBD1. V was clipped by 0 bases and J by 6 bases; unmatched bases: 11. CDR3 length: 17 amino acids. Germline V CDR1 and CDR2: MGHRA, YSYEKL. CDR3 in amino acids: CASSQENRGSWSQPQHF. The CDR3 DNA reads TGCGCCAGCAGCCAAGAGAACAGGGGATCATGGAGTCAGCCCCAGCATTTT.

This sequence joins TRBV27 and TRBJ1-2; 10 nucleotides line up with TRBD1. The trim removed 5 bases at V and 3 bases at J, leaving 3 bases unmatched. CDR3 length: 14 residues. Germline CDR1 reads MNHEY; CDR2 reads SMNVEV (reference sequence). This CDR3 reads CASSPGQGYYGYTF. The CDR3 DNA reads as TGTGCCAGCAGTCCGGGACAGGGGTACTATGGCTACACCTTC.

This clone was found a few times. The chain uses TRBV29-1 and TRBJ1-5; weak D call: TRBD1 (5 bases). From germline, CDR1 is SQVTM and CDR2 ANQGSEA. This CDR3 has 12 amino acids. V lost 4 bases and J 4 bases, leaving 8 bases between the germline ends. For the CDR3, the DNA is TGCAGCGTTGCAGGGTGGAATCAGCCCCAGCATTTT. This sequence encodes CSVAGWNQPQHF.

The chain has TRBV2 and TRBJ1-5; tentatively, D is TRBD1 (6 bases). V shed 3 bases and J shed 7 bases, with 13 bases lying between them. Germline loops: CDR1 SNHLY, CDR2 FYNNEI. The CDR3 loop spans 14 amino acids. The CDR3 DNA reads as TGTGCCAGCAGTGAGTCAGGGGCGCGGCAGCCCCAGCATTTT. It codes for CASSESGARQPQHF.

In this sample, this clone turned up a few times. The CDR3 region has the DNA TGTGCCAGCAGCTTGGATCGAGGGGGACCGAGCTCCTACGAGCAGTACTTC. Residues: CASSLDRGGPSSYEQYF. The J gene is TRBJ2-7, the V gene TRBV5-6, with D maybe TRBD1 (6 bases). Trimming pared 0 bases from V and 0 bases from J, leaving 16 bases between. Germline loops: CDR1 SGHDT, CDR2 YYEEEE. CDR3 length equals 17 residues.

The rearrangement uses TRBV7-2 and TRBJ1-1; the D gene is possibly TRBD1 (5 bases). There are 14 residues in the CDR3. Per germline, CDR1 SGHTA and CDR2 FQGNSA. V was pared by 4 bases and J by 4 bases, with 13 bases between. The chain's CDR3 is CASSWGGDGTEAFF. CDR3 sequence (DNA): TGTGCCAGCAGCTGGGGCGGGGACGGCACTGAAGCTTTCTTT.

This clone turned up a few times. The rearrangement uses TRBV25-1 and TRBJ1-1, with TRBD1 matching 8 bases. The V gene end was trimmed by 8 bases and the J gene end by 4 bases; junction bases not matched to a gene: 12. The CDR3 sequence is 15 residues long. Germline CDR1 is MGHDK and CDR2 is SYGVNS. CDR3 residues: CASQPTGVKGTEAFF. In DNA form, the CDR3 reads TGTGCCAGCCAACCGACAGGGGTGAAGGGCACTGAAGCTTTCTTT.